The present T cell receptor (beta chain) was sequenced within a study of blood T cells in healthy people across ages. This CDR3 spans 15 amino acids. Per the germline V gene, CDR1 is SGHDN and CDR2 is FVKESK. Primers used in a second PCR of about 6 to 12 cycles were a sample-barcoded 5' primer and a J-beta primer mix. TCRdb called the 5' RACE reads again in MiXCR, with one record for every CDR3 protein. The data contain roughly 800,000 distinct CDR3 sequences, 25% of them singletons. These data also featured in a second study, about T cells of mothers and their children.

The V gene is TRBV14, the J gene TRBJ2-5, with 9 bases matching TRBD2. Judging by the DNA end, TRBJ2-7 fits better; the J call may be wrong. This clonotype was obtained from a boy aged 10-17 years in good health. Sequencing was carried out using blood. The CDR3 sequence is CASSQALAGSLEQYF. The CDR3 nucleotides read TGTGCCAGCAGCCAAGCTCTAGCGGGATCGCTCGAGCAGTACTTC.